This passage covers 7 T cell receptor beta chains from one sample sequenced in a study of Ad26.COV2.S vaccination and SARS-CoV-2 variants. Described treatment: around 19 received Ad26.COV2.S at low or high dose, single or two shots; a few received placebo; per-sample allocation not given. Sampling was performed 63 days after the first vaccine or placebo injection. The protocol was immunoSEQ multiplex PCR, while the TCRdb copy is restricted to in-frame clones and leaves out a portion. This table holds about 400,000 clones, approximately 91% found once. The specimen comprised peripheral blood, sampled in a trial of Ad26.COV2.S vaccine versus placebo. All receptors derive from a person aged 18-60 years who received the Ad26.COV2.S COVID-19 vaccine or a placebo.

The gene calls are TRBV5-5 and TRBJ2-7; the D gene is possibly TRBD1 (6 bases). Germline CDR1 and CDR2: SGHKS and YYEKEE (reference sequence). CDR3 length: 15 amino acids. Deletions cut 0 bases from V and 2 bases from J, with 12 bases between. CDR3 protein: CASSLDMGAAYEQYF. The CDR3 bases are TGTGCCAGCAGCTTGGATATGGGGGCAGCCTACGAGCAGTACTTC.

This chain links TRBV27 with TRBJ1-1, with 7 nucleotides matching TRBD1. This CDR3 is 14 amino acids long. Trimming at V came to 0 bases and at J to 4 bases, leaving 2 bases not matched to a gene. CDR1 is MNHEY and CDR2 is SMNVEV in the germline V gene (reference sequence). The CDR3 sequence: CASSLSQGVTEAFF. The DNA for the CDR3 is TGTGCCAGCAGTTTATCGCAGGGGGTCACTGAAGCTTTCTTT.

The V and J genes are TRBV11-3 and TRBJ2-7; D call uncertain. Germline V gene lookup returns CDR1 SGHNT and CDR2 YENEEA. The CDR3 loop spans 12 amino acids. Trimming removed 1 base from V and 1 base from J, with 2 bases in between. The chain's CDR3 is CASSLGSYEQYF. The DNA of the CDR3 is TGTGCCAGCAGCTTAGGATCCTACGAGCAGTACTTC.

This clone was seen once. The J gene is TRBJ2-1, the V gene TRBV5-1; TRBD2 aligns across 11 bases. Trimming took 1 base from V and 8 from J; bases not matched to a gene: 5. Germline loops: CDR1 SGHRS, CDR2 YFSETQ. The CDR3 sequence is 15 residues long. The CDR3 protein is CASSLNSGRVYEQFF. CDR3 coding DNA: TGCGCCAGCAGCTTGAATAGCGGGAGGGTCTATGAGCAGTTCTTC.

The V gene is TRBV6-2 or TRBV6-3, the J gene TRBJ2-7, with 8 bases lining up with TRBD2. Losses at the gene ends were 0 bases for V and 2 bases for J; bases not matched to a gene: 3. CDR1 and CDR2 from the germline V gene are MNHEY and SVGEGT. This CDR3 spans 15 amino acids. CDR3: CASSYSGGGPYEQYF. The CDR3 DNA reads TGTGCCAGCAGTTACTCCGGGGGGGGCCCCTACGAGCAGTACTTC.

The rearrangement links TRBV6-5 to TRBJ1-6; D remains unclear. CDR1 and CDR2 from the germline V gene are MNHEY and SVGAGI. The V gene lost 6 bases and the J gene lost 9 bases, with 15 bases spanning the gap. The CDR3 runs to 14 residues. Here the CDR3 reads CASSLDGNRSPLHF. The CDR3 DNA sequence: TGTGCCAGCAGCTTGGACGGCAATCGTTCACCCCTCCACTTT.

The rearrangement joins TRBV28 to TRBJ2-1; 7 bases align to TRBD1. CDR3 size: 17 residues. Germline V gene lookup returns CDR1 MDHEN and CDR2 SYDVKM. Trimming took 6 bases from V and 4 from J; bases not matched to a gene: 15. The CDR3: CASSYGGRDRKYNEQFF. The CDR3 DNA sequence: TGTGCCAGCAGCTACGGCGGCCGGGACAGAAAGTACAATGAGCAGTTCTTC.